This T cell receptor beta chain was retrieved from a study of blood T cell repertoires in COVID-19. The overall study: The United States, Italy and Spain were the sources of the acute and convalescent COVID-19 samples. PBMCs, B-cell-depleted T cells, or T cells were the source of the cDNA or gDNA that made up the material.

Original handling: Cell counts per sample came from amplifying reference gene primers. Clones were read by immunoSEQ multiplex PCR, and TCRdb kept only the in-frame ones, dropping some. That table gives V, J and clone size, and the DNA gave D and trimming. The table includes 260,000 or so clones, roughly 82% detected once. V shed 6 bases and J shed 0 bases, with 15 bases lying between them. This CDR3 has 15 residues. CDR1 and CDR2 from the germline V gene are SGHAT and FQNNGV. The rearrangement joins TRBV11-2 to TRBJ2-7; D possibly corresponds to TRBD2 (5 bases). Material: peripheral blood. The TCR comes from a woman between 70 and 85 years old with acute or convalescent COVID-19. CDR3 sequence: CASRMRGISSYEQYF. The CDR3 DNA reads as TGTGCCAGCAGGATGAGAGGGATAAGCTCCTACGAGCAGTACTTC.